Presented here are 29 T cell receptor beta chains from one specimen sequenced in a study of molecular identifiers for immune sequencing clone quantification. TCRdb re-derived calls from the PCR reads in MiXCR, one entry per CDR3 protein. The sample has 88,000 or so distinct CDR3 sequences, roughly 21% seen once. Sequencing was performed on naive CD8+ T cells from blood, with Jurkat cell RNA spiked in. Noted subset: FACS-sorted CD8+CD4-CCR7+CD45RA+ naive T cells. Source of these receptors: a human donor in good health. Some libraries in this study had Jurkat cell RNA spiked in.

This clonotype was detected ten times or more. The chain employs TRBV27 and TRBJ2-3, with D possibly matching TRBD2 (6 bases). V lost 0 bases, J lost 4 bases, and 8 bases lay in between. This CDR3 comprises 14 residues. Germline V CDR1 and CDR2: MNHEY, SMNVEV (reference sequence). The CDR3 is CASSLSEGSDTQYF. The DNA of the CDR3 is TGTGCCAGCAGTTTATCGGAGGGGTCAGATACGCAGTATTTT.

The CDR3 nucleotides read TGTGCCAGCAGCTCGCCCGGCACCGGGGAGCTGTTTTTT. This gives the protein CASSSPGTGELFF. This chain links TRBV7-9 with TRBJ2-2; no clear D gene. CDR3 size: 13 residues. Germline loops: CDR1 SEHNR, CDR2 FQNEAQ (reference sequence). Trimming pared 4 bases from V and 4 bases from J, leaving 7 bases between.

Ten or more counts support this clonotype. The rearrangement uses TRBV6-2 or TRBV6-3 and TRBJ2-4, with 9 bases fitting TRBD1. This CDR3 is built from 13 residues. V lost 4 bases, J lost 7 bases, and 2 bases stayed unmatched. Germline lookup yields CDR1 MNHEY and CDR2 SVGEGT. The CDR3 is CASSWTGVNIQYF. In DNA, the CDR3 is TGTGCCAGCAGTTGGACAGGGGTCAACATTCAGTACTTC.

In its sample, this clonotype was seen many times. CDR3 bases: TGCGCCAGCAGCCAAGATGGGACAGGGGCTGATACGCAGTATTTT. This codes for CASSQDGTGADTQYF. The gene calls are TRBV4-1 and TRBJ2-3, with 10 bases lining up with TRBD1. V lost 0 bases, J lost 6 bases, and 3 bases stayed unmatched. CDR3 size: 15 residues. Germline CDR1 and CDR2: MGHRA and YSYEKL.

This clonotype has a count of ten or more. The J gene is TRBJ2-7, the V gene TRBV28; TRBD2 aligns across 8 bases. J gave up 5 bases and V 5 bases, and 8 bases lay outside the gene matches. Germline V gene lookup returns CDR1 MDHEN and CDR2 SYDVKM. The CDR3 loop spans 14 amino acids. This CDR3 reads CASSLRGVDDEQYF. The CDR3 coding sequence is TGTGCCAGCAGTCTGCGGGGGGTGGACGACGAGCAGTACTTC.

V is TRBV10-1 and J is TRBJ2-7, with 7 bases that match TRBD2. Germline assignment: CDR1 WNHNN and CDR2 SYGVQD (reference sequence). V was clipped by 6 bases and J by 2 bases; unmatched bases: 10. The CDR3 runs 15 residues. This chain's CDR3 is CASRRPGGRTYEQYF. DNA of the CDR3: TGCGCCAGCAGGAGGCCGGGGGGAAGGACCTACGAGCAGTACTTC.

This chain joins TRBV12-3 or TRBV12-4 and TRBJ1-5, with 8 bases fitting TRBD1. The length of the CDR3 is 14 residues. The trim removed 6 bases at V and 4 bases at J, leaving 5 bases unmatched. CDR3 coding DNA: TGTGCCAGCAGCGAACGACAGGGGAATCAGCCCCAGCATTTT. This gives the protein CASSERQGNQPQHF.

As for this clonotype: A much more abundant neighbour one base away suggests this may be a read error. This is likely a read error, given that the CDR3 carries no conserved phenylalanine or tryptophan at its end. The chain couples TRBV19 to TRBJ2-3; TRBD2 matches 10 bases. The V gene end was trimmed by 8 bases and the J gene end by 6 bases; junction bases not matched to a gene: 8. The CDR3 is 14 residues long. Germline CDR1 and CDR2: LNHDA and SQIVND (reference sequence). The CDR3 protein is CASSIAGGSDTQYS. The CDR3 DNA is TGTGCCAGTTCGATAGCGGGAGGTTCGGATACGCAGTATTCT.

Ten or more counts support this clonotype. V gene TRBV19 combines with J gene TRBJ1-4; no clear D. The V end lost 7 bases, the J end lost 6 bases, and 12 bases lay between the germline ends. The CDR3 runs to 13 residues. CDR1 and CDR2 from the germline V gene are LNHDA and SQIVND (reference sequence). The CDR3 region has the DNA TGTGCCAGTACTAACCCGCTGGATGAAAAACTGTTTTTT. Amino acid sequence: CASTNPLDEKLFF.

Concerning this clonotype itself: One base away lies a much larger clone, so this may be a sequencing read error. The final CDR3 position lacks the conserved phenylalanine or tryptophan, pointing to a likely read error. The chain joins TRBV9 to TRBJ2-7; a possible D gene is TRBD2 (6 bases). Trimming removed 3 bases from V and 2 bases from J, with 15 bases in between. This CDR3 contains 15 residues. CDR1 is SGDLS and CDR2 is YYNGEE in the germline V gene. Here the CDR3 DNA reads TGTGCCAGCAGCGCTGCCGGGACTGCTCCCTACGAGCAGTACCTC. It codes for CASSAAGTAPYEQYL.

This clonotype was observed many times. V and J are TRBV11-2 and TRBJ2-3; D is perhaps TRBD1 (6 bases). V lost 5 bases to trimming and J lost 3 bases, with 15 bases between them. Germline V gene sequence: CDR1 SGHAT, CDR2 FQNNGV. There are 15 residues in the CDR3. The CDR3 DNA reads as TGTGCCAGCAGCCCAATGACAGGCGAGACAGATACGCAGTATTTT. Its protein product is CASSPMTGETDTQYF. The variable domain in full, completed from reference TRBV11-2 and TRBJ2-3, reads EAGVAQSPRYKIIEKRQSVAFWCNPISGHATLYWYQQILGQGPKLLIQFQNNGVVDDSQLPKDRFSAERLKGVDSTLKIQPAKLEDSAVYLCASSPMTGETDTQYFGPGTRLTVL.

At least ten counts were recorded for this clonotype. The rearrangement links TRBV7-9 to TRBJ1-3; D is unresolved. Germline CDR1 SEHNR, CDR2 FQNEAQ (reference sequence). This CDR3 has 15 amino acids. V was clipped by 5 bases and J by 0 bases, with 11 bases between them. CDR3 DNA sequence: TGTGCCAGCAGCCCAGCCGGGAGCTCTGGAAACACCATATATTTT. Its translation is CASSPAGSSGNTIYF. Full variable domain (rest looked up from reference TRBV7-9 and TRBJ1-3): DTGVSQNPRHKITKRGQNVTFRCDPISEHNRLYWYRQTLGQGPEFLTYFQNEAQLEKSRLLSDRFSAERPKGSFSTLEIQRTEQGDSAMYLCASSPAGSSGNTIYFGEGSWLTVV.

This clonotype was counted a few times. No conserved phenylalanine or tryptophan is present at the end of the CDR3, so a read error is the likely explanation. CDR3 bases: TGTGCCATCAGTGAGTCGCTAGGCAATCAGCCCCAGCATCTT. Its translation is CAISESLGNQPQHL. The chain uses TRBV10-3 and TRBJ1-5; D remains ambiguous. There are 14 residues in the CDR3. V lost 0 bases to trimming and J lost 2 bases, with 5 bases between them. Germline V CDR1 and CDR2: ENHRY, SYGVKD.

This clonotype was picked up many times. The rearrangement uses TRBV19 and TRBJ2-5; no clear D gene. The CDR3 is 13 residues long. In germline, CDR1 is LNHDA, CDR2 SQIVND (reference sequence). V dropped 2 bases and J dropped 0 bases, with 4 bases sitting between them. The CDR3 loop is CASSIHNQETQYF. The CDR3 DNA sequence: TGTGCCAGTAGTATACACAACCAAGAGACCCAGTACTTC.

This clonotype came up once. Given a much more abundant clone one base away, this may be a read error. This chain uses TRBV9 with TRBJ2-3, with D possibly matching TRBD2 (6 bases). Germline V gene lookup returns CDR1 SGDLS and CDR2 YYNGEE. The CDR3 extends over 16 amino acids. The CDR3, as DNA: TGTGCCAGCAGCCCCCTGGCGGGGCCTAACACAGATGCGCAGTATTTT. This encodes CASSPLAGPNTDAQYF.

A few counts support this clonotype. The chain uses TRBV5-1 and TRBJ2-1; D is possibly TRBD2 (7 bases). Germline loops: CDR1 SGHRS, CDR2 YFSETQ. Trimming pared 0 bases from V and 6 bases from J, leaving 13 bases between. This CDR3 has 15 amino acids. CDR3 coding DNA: TGCGCCAGCAGCTTGGATGGGGGGGGGCCCAATGAGCAGTTCTTC. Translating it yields CASSLDGGGPNEQFF.

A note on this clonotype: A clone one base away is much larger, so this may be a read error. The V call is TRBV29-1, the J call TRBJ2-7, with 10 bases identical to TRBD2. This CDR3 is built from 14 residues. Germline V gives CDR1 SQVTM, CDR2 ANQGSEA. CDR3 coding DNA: TGCAGCGTTGAAGGACTAGCGGGCTCCTACGAGCAGCACTTC. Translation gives CSVEGLAGSYEQHF.

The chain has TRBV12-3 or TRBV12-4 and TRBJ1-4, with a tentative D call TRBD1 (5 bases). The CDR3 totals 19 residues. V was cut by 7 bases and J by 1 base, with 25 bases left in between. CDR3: CASTQGDEIPQLTNEKLFF. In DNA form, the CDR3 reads TGTGCCAGCACCCAAGGGGATGAGATACCGCAGCTAACTAATGAAAAACTGTTTTTT.

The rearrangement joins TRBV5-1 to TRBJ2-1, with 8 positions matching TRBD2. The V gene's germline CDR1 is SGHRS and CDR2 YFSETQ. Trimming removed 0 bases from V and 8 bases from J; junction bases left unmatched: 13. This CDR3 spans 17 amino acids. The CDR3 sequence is CASSLASGGPGADEQFF. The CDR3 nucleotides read TGCGCCAGCAGCTTGGCCAGCGGGGGACCCGGAGCGGATGAGCAGTTCTTC. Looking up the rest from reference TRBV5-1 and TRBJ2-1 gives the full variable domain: KAGVTQTPRYLIKTRGQQVTLSCSPISGHRSVSWYQQTPGQGLQFLFEYFSETQRNKGNFPGRFSGRQFSNSRSEMNVSTLELGDSALYLCASSLASGGPGADEQFFGPGTRLTVL.

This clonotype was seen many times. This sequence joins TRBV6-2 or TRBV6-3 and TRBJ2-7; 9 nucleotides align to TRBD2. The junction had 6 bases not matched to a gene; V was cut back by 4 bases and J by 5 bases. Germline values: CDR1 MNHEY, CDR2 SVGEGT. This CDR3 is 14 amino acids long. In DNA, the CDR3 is TGTGCCAGCAGTTTGGCGGGAGGGCCCCACGAGCAGTACTTC. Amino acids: CASSLAGGPHEQYF.

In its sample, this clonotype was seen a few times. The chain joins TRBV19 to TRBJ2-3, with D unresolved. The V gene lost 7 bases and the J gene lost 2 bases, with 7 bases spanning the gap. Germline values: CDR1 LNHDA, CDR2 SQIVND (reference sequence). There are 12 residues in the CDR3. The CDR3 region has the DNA TGTGCCAGTAAAGGGTACACAGATACGCAGTATTTT. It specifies CASKGYTDTQYF.

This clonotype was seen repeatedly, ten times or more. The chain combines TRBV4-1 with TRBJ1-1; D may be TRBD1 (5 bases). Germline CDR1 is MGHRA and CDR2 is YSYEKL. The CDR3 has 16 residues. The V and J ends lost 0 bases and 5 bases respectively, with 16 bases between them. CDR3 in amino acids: CASSQDVGGIGTEAFF. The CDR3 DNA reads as TGCGCCAGCAGCCAAGATGTTGGGGGAATCGGGACTGAAGCTTTCTTT.

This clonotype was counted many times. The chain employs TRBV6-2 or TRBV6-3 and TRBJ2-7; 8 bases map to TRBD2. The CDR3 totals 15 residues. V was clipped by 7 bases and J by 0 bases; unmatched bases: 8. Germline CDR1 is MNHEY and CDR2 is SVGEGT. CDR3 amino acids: CASTTSGPSSYEQYF. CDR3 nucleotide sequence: TGTGCCAGCACCACTAGCGGACCAAGCTCCTACGAGCAGTACTTC.

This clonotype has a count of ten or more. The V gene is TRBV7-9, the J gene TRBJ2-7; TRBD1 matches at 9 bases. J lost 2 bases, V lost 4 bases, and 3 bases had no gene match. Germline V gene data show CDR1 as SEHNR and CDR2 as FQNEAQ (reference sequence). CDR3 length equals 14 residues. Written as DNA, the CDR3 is TGTGCCAGCAGCTCGGACAGGGGAACCTACGAGCAGTACTTC. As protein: CASSSDRGTYEQYF.

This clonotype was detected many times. The chain's CDR3 is CASSLAERSYEQYF. As DNA, the CDR3 is TGTGCCAGTAGCCTAGCGGAACGGTCCTACGAGCAGTACTTC. V usage is TRBV19 and J usage is TRBJ2-7; 7 nucleotides match TRBD2. V lost 6 bases to trimming and J lost 1 base; unmatched junction nucleotides: 6. Per germline, CDR1 LNHDA and CDR2 SQIVND (reference sequence). The CDR3 length is 14 residues.

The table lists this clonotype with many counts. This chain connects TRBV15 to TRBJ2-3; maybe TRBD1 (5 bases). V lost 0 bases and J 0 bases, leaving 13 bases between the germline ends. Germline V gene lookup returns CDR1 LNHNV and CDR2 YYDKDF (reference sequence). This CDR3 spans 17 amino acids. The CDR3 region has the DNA TGTGCCACCAGCAGAGATTCCAGGGCTTACAGCACAGATACGCAGTATTTT. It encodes CATSRDSRAYSTDTQYF.

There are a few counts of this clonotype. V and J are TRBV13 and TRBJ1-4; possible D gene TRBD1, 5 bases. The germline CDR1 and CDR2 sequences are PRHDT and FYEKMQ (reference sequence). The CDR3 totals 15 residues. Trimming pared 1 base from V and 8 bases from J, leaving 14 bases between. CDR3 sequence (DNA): TGTGCCAGCAGCTTAGTTGGGGCGCAAGGCGAAAAACTGTTTTTT. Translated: CASSLVGAQGEKLFF.

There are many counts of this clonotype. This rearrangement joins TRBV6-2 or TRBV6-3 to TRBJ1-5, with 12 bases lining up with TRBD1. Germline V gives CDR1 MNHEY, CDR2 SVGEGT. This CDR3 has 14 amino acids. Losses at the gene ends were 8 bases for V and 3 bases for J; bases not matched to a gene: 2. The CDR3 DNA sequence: TGTGCCAGCGGGACAGGGGGCTCCAATCAGCCCCAGCATTTT. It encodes CASGTGGSNQPQHF.

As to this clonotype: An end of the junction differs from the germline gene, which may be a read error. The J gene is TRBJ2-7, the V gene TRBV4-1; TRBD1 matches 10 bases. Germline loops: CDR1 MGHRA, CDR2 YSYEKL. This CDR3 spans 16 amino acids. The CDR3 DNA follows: TGCGCCAGCAGCCAAGCCTCCGGGACAGGGGTTTACGGGCAGTACTTC. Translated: CASSQASGTGVYGQYF.